A selection of T cell receptor beta chains follows, all from one sample in a study of sequential checkpoint blockade in melanoma. Produced via immunoSEQ multiplex PCR; TCRdb's table is partial and in-frame only. The data contain 30,000 to 40,000 clones, about 88% of them seen just once; the ten biggest clones take up around 12%. Source: CD8+ T cells sorted from blood (inferred from file names), taken from a patient given nivolumab and ipilimumab in sequence. All receptors come from a human donor with melanoma. CDR3s leave out the opening cysteine and the closing phenylalanine or tryptophan. The order of the fields is D gene, V gene, J gene, CDR3 protein. D genes are given only for firm matches.

TRBD1	TRBV15	TRBJ1-5	ATSRDSNTGDSNQPQH
.	TRBV19	TRBJ2-1	ASSLTEANEQF
TRBD1	TRBV27	TRBJ1-2	ASSLGTGPYT
.	TRBV5-4	TRBJ2-1	ASSSYLARNEQF
.	TRBV7-9	TRBJ2-7	ASSRRQAQDEQY
.	TRBV7-9	TRBJ1-1	ASSTPQWDTEAF
.	TRBV4-1	TRBJ1-5	ASSYGSNQPQH
.	TRBV7-9	TRBJ2-3	ASSFFSTDTQY
TRBD1	TRBV29-1	TRBJ2-5	SVLGQGRETQY
TRBD2	TRBV9	TRBJ2-1	ASSVGGAGGYNEQF
.	TRBV10-1	TRBJ2-4	ASSESTQGAKNIQY
.	TRBV27	TRBJ2-1	ASRYQAESSYNEQF
TRBD1	TRBV9	TRBJ2-2	ASSPGTGNTGELF
TRBD2	TRBV27	TRBJ2-7	ASSHSGRNEQY
TRBD1	TRBV5-1	TRBJ2-3	ASSLFPRQGLTDTQY
.	TRBV4-3	TRBJ1-5	ASSHQGNSNQPQH
TRBD2	TRBV27	TRBJ2-1	ASSLTSGDPRGWNEQF
.	TRBV29-1	TRBJ2-2	SAQGYTGELF
.	TRBV27	.	ASSLFGPSPYEQY
.	TRBV5-1	TRBJ2-3	ASSFGITSTDTQY
.	TRBV6-5	TRBJ2-1	ASSPALAREQF
.	TRBV6-5	TRBJ2-5	ASSAVGETQY
.	TRBV15	TRBJ2-5	ATSNQEGRLSETQY
.	TRBV5-8	TRBJ1-1	ASSRYRVVDTEAF
.	TRBV27	TRBJ2-1	ASRAGPYNEQF
TRBD2	TRBV5-4	TRBJ2-5	ASSLIAGFQETQY
.	TRBV5-8	TRBJ2-6	ASSVRLSSGANVLT
.	TRBV6-4	TRBJ1-1	ASSVGRGTEAF
.	TRBV9	TRBJ2-1	ASSEYSVAEQF
.	TRBV4-2	TRBJ1-3	ASSQDEERGTIY
.	TRBV5-8	TRBJ2-3	ASLATQY
.	TRBV30	TRBJ2-5	AWSLDGRAQETQY
.	TRBV9	TRBJ2-5	ASSATGLEETQY
TRBD1	TRBV7-9	TRBJ1-5	ASSQRKTGVSNQPQH
.	TRBV19	TRBJ1-2	ASTFPRGHGYT
.	TRBV28	TRBJ2-1	ASSSPSGRGNEQF
.	TRBV21-1	TRBJ2-2	ASTPGTSGRKDTGELF
.	TRBV7-9	TRBJ2-1	ASSLALTENNEQF
TRBD1	TRBV7-9	TRBJ2-7	ASSLKNLGQGAYEQY
.	TRBV19	TRBJ2-5	ASSMVNSPETQY
TRBD1	TRBV5-1	TRBJ2-1	ASSRDRGWENEQF
TRBD2	TRBV6-5	TRBJ2-3	ASSSGLAGVTDTQY
TRBD2	TRBV4-2	TRBJ2-3	ASSSLAGRPDTQY
.	TRBV11-2	TRBJ1-3	ASSRGRNSGNTIY
.	TRBV14	TRBJ1-1	ASSQGGRAAF
.	TRBV7-3	TRBJ1-1	ASSSPGVGIMNTEAF
.	TRBV19	TRBJ1-4	ASSPTMGGNEKLF